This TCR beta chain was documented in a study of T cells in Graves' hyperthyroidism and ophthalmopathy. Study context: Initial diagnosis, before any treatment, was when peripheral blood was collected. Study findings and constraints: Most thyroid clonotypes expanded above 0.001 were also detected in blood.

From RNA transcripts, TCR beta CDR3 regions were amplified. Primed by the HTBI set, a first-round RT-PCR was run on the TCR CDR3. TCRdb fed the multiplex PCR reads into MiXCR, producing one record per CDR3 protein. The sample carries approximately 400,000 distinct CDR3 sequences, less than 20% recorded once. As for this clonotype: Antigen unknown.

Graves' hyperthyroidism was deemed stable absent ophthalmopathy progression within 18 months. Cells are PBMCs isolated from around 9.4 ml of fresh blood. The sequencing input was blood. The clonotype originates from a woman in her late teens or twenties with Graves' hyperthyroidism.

CDR3 residues: CASSYPIAGDSNQPQHF. In DNA form, the CDR3 reads TGTGCCAGCAGTTACCCTATAGCAGGGGATAGCAATCAGCCCCAGCATTTT. The V call is TRBV6-5, the J call TRBJ1-5; D perhaps matches TRBD1 (6 bases). Germline-derived CDR1 and CDR2 are MNHEY and SVGAGI. CDR3 length: 17 amino acids. Trimming removed 2 bases from V and 0 bases from J, with 14 bases in between.